This T cell receptor (beta chain) appears in the sequencing data of a study of T-cell memory formation after mild COVID-19. Study-level findings and limits: A subset of responding clones appeared in pre-infection memory, suggesting cross-reactive memory joined.

This clonotype was counted only a few times. Its antigen is unknown. The CDR3 runs 18 residues. CDR1 is LNHNV and CDR2 is YYDKDF in the germline V gene (reference sequence). Losses at the gene ends were 8 bases for V and 2 bases for J; bases not matched to a gene: 18. TCRdb used MiXCR to reprocess the 5' RACE reads, holding one entry per CDR3 protein. The sample records 400,000 to 550,000 distinct CDR3 sequences, more than 20% being singletons. The sample consisted of PBMCs or a T cell subset sorted from them (not recorded which). This TCR derives from an adult woman who had mild COVID-19 (a few samples of this study predate the infection). Cell type and time point are not known. The chain recombines TRBV15 with TRBJ2-7; 10 bases line up with TRBD2. The CDR3 loop reads CATSGTRIAGGLTYEQYF. In DNA form, the CDR3 reads TGTGCCACCTCCGGGACCCGGATAGCGGGAGGACTTACCTACGAGCAGTACTTC.